The clone carrying this T cell receptor (beta chain) was seen only once. The table came from immunoSEQ multiplex PCR; TCRdb's copy has only in-frame clones and leaves some out. The data contain more than 85,000 clones, 80% to 90% of them singletons. This entry is derived from a study of control samples from healthy donors and cancer patients. The V gene's germline CDR1 is KGHSH and CDR2 LQKENI. V shed 0 bases and J shed 0 bases, with 9 bases lying between them. This CDR3 is 17 amino acids long. The sample was blood. This sequence joins TRBV18 and TRBJ2-6, with a possible D match to TRBD1 (6 bases). The receptor was isolated from a woman aged 50 to 65 in good health. The CDR3 region has the DNA TGTGCCAGCTCACCACCGCAGGGGAGCTCTGGGGCCAACGTCCTGACTTTC. This codes for CASSPPQGSSGANVLTF.